This T cell receptor beta chain was documented in a study of CD8 T cells in Susac syndrome. Random-hexamer reverse transcription was applied to about 0.45 to 1 ug RNA. TCRdb re-derived calls from the immunoSEQ multiplex PCR reads in MiXCR, one entry per CDR3 protein. Among approximately 150,000 distinct CDR3 sequences listed, 92% were seen once. TEMRA cells were enriched by FACS, and CD4+ and CD8+ T cells were negatively isolated. V lost 5 bases and J 7 bases, leaving 15 bases between the germline ends. Germline V CDR1 and CDR2: LNHDA, SQIVND (reference sequence). This CDR3 has 14 amino acids. V is TRBV19 and J is TRBJ2-1; D may be TRBD2 (6 bases). The source is a human donor in good health. The sequenced material came from CD4+ T cells from PBMCs. The CDR3 coding sequence is TGTGCCAGTAGTCCGGCGGGAAGGTCAAATGAGCAGTTCTTC. It specifies CASSPAGRSNEQFF.